The 10 T cell receptor beta chains listed next were all sequenced from one sample in a study of T-cell reconstitution after alpha-beta-depleted transplantation in children. Preparation of the TCRbeta library used unique molecular identifiers. TCRdb itself ran the PCR reads through MiXCR, one entry per CDR3 protein. The sample comprises 250,000 to 300,000 distinct CDR3 sequences, roughly a tenth of which are singletons, and just under 7.5% rests with the top ten. Sequences were derived from PBMCs, sampled before TCRalphabeta/CD19-depleted stem cell transplant. These receptors were obtained from a boy in the first two years of life with acute myeloid leukemia, due to receive a stem cell transplant.

This clonotype appeared many times. V and J are TRBV7-9 and TRBJ1-2; no clear D gene. Trimming cost V 5 bases and J 4 bases, with 11 bases left between them. CDR1 is SEHNR and CDR2 is FQNEAQ in the germline V gene (reference sequence). This CDR3 contains 13 residues. This CDR3 reads CASSPWGGYGYTF. The CDR3 DNA is TGTGCCAGCAGCCCGTGGGGTGGCTATGGCTACACCTTC.

This clonotype was counted at least ten times. The chain has TRBV18 and TRBJ2-1; TRBD2 is a possible D gene (5 bases). Looked up from germline, CDR1 is KGHSH and CDR2 is LQKENI. The CDR3 is 13 residues long. Trimming took off 3 bases at V and 4 bases at J, with 7 bases between the two ends. The CDR3: CASSPGKYNEQFF. As DNA, the CDR3 is TGTGCCAGCTCACCCGGGAAATACAATGAGCAGTTCTTC. Combining the CDR3 with reference TRBV18 and TRBJ2-1 gives the whole variable domain NAGVMQNPRHLVRRRGQEARLRCSPMKGHSHVYWYRQLPEEGLKFMVYLQKENIIDESGMPKERFSAEFPKEGPSILRIQQVVRGDSAAYFCASSPGKYNEQFFGPGTRLTVL.

This clonotype was counted ten times or more. This rearrangement joins TRBV20-1 to TRBJ2-4, with 14 bases lining up with TRBD2. Trimming at V came to 4 bases and at J to 8 bases, leaving 4 bases not matched to a gene. Germline V CDR1 and CDR2: DFQATT, SNEGSKA (reference sequence). This CDR3 spans 14 amino acids. The CDR3 bases are TGCAGTGCTATAAGACTAGCGGGGGGGGACATTCAGTACTTC. This translates into CSAIRLAGGDIQYF.

This clonotype came up many times. The gene calls are TRBV5-5 and TRBJ2-7; tentative D call: TRBD2 (6 bases). The CDR3 sequence is 14 residues long. Germline-derived CDR1 and CDR2 are SGHKS and YYEKEE (reference sequence). Between the trimmed V and J ends, which lost 1 base and 0 bases, there was a span of 8 bases. The chain's CDR3 is CASSLFGGSYEQYF. The CDR3 region has the DNA TGTGCCAGCAGCTTGTTCGGGGGCTCCTACGAGCAGTACTTC.

This clonotype was detected ten times or more. The CDR3 DNA is TGTGCCAGCAGCTTAGGTACGGGGGTCTCCTACGAGCAGTACTTC. Translated, it gives CASSLGTGVSYEQYF. The genes are TRBV7-3 and TRBJ2-7, with D possibly matching TRBD2 (6 bases). CDR3 length: 15 residues. Trimming cost V 2 bases and J 0 bases, with 11 bases left between them. The germline gives CDR1 SGHTA, CDR2 FQGTGA.

This clonotype was counted many times. The chain carries TRBV3-1 and TRBJ2-7, with TRBD1 identical over 11 bases. Germline lookup yields CDR1 LGHDT and CDR2 YNNKEL (reference sequence). The CDR3 consists of 14 residues. The J segment lost 2 bases and the V segment lost 7 bases, leaving 4 bases of the junction unmatched. As DNA, the CDR3 is TGTGCCAGCACTCCGGGACAGGGGGCCTACGAGCAGTACTTC. Translation: CASTPGQGAYEQYF.

This clonotype was seen repeatedly, ten times or more. CDR3 sequence: CASSPPGASTDTQYF. The CDR3 nucleotides read TGTGCCAGCAGTCCCCCAGGGGCCAGCACAGATACGCAGTATTTT. The chain combines TRBV28 with TRBJ2-3; tentatively, D is TRBD1 (6 bases). This CDR3 is 15 amino acids long. The germline gives CDR1 MDHEN, CDR2 SYDVKM. With 5 bases removed from V and 0 bases from J, the gap between germline ends came to 12 bases.

This clonotype showed up many times. The genes are TRBV5-1 and TRBJ2-5, with 8 bases matching TRBD2. Germline loops: CDR1 SGHRS, CDR2 YFSETQ. The V gene end was trimmed by 4 bases and the J gene end by 1 base; junction bases not matched to a gene: 9. The CDR3 contains 16 residues. CDR3 coding DNA: TGCGCCAGCAGCCCTCGTAGCGGGAAGGTCCAAGAGACCCAGTACTTC. Protein sequence: CASSPRSGKVQETQYF.

This clonotype has a count of ten or more. The chain is built from TRBV28 and TRBJ2-5, with a weak D call TRBD2 (5 bases). Trimming stripped 3 bases from V and 0 bases from J, with 11 bases between. Germline V gene sequence: CDR1 MDHEN, CDR2 SYDVKM. The CDR3 is 15 amino acids. The CDR3 region is CASSFQDWYQETQYF. The CDR3 nucleotides are TGTGCCAGCAGTTTCCAGGACTGGTACCAAGAGACCCAGTACTTC. Variable domain in full (rest from reference TRBV28 and TRBJ2-5): DVKVTQSSRYLVKRTGEKVFLECVQDMDHENMFWYRQDPGLGLRLIYFSYDVKMKEKGDIPEGYSVSREKKERFSLILESASTNQTSMYLCASSFQDWYQETQYFGPGTRLLVL.

This clonotype was recorded many times. The chain combines TRBV28 with TRBJ1-6; no reliable D call. V was trimmed by 5 bases and J by 0 bases, leaving 11 bases between them. CDR3 length equals 16 residues. CDR1 and CDR2 (germline): MDHEN, SYDVKM. DNA of the CDR3: TGTGCCAGCAGTCTTAACACCTTCTCCTATAATTCACCCCTCCACTTT. It codes for CASSLNTFSYNSPLHF.